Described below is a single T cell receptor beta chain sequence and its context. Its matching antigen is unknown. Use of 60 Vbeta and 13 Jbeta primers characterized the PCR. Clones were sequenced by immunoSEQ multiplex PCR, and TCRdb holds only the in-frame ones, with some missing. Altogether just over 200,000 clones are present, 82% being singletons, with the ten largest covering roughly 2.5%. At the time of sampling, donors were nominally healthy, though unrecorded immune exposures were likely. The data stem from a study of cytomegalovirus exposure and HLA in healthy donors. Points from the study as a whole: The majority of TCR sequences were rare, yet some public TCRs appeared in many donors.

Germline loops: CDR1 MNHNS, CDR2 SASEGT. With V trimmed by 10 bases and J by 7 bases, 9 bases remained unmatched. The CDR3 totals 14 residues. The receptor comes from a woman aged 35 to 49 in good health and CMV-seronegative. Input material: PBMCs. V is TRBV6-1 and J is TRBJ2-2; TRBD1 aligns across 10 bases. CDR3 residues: CAIVRTGGIGELFF. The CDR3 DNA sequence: TGTGCCATCGTGCGGACAGGGGGGATCGGGGAGCTGTTTTTT.